This T cell receptor beta chain emerged from a study of monozygotic twins with inflammatory bowel disease. TCRdb reprocessed the 5' RACE reads, with one entry per CDR3 protein and no DNA. This sample's clone table lists roughly 200,000 distinct CDR3 sequences. The TCR sequence derives from a human donor with ulcerative colitis or Crohn's disease, or a healthy co-twin of an affected twin (not recorded which). Input material: blood.

The CDR3 sequence: CASSLIAGDRTDTQYF. The rearrangement joins TRBV11-2 to TRBJ2-3; TCRdb designates TRBD2, a call that cannot be tested without DNA. The CDR3 totals 16 residues. From germline, CDR1 is SGHAT and CDR2 FQNNGV.